The 13 T cell receptor beta chains reported below all come from one sample, sequenced in a study of control samples from healthy donors and cancer patients. Assay used: immunoSEQ multiplex PCR; TCRdb lists only in-frame clones, some missing. The table has fewer than 95,000 clones, 86% seen once. The sequenced material came from blood. The receptors shown here come from a man in his thirties or forties in good health.

The table lists this clone with a count of one. V gene TRBV2 combines with J gene TRBJ2-1; D assignment may be TRBD1 or TRBD2 (6 bases each). The CDR3 sequence is 13 residues long. The V end lost 7 bases, the J end lost 9 bases, and 16 bases lay between the germline ends. In germline, CDR1 is SNHLY, CDR2 FYNNEI. CDR3 nucleotides: TGTGCCAGCACCGTAGGGGGGCGGGTTGAGCAGTTCTTC. Its protein is CASTVGGRVEQFF.

The V and J genes are TRBV9 and TRBJ2-5; TRBD2 matches 10 bases. CDR3 length equals 15 residues. The ends lost 4 bases at V and 5 bases at J; junction bases unmatched: 8. Germline V gives CDR1 SGDLS, CDR2 YYNGEE. CDR3 sequence (DNA): TGTGCCAGCAGCAAAGCGGGGGGGCCGGAGGAGACCCAGTACTTC. Translation gives CASSKAGGPEETQYF.

This clone has just one count. This rearrangement joins TRBV29-1 to TRBJ2-1; D assignment may be TRBD1 or TRBD2 (5 bases each). From germline, CDR1 is SQVTM and CDR2 ANQGSEA. V lost 2 bases and J 8 bases, leaving 13 bases between the germline ends. The CDR3 length is 13 residues. In nucleotides, the CDR3 is TGCAGCGTTGAAAATTGGGACCCCCATGAGCAGTTCTTC. Protein: CSVENWDPHEQFF.

The J gene is TRBJ2-1, the V gene TRBV29-1; weak D call: TRBD1 (5 bases). The CDR3 is made up of 13 amino acids. Germline loops: CDR1 SQVTM, CDR2 ANQGSEA. Trimming removed 6 bases from V and 3 bases from J, with 12 bases in between. CDR3 sequence reads: CSVFGQHYNEQFF. The CDR3 nucleotides are TGCAGCGTCTTCGGACAACACTACAATGAGCAGTTCTTC.

This sequence joins TRBV5-1 and TRBJ1-2, with 9 bases aligning to TRBD1. Germline V gene lookup returns CDR1 SGHRS and CDR2 YFSETQ. The V and J ends lost 3 bases and 2 bases, in that order; junction bases with no gene match: 8. This CDR3 contains 16 residues. Here the CDR3 reads CASSSGQGGTNYGYTF. The CDR3 coding sequence is TGCGCCAGCAGCTCGGGACAGGGTGGTACCAACTATGGCTACACCTTC.

The chain recombines TRBV19 with TRBJ1-4, with D possibly TRBD1 on 5 matching bases. Germline V gives CDR1 LNHDA, CDR2 SQIVND (reference sequence). The CDR3 length is 14 residues. Between the trimmed V and J ends, which lost 1 base and 9 bases, there was a span of 12 bases. CDR3 sequence reads: CASSIGQGLKKLFF. Here the CDR3 DNA reads TGTGCCAGTAGTATAGGGCAGGGATTGAAAAAACTGTTTTTT.

The chain carries TRBV10-3 and TRBJ1-2; 7 nucleotides match TRBD1. V shed 3 bases, J shed 7 bases, and the junction held 8 bases outside the gene matches. Germline V CDR1 and CDR2: ENHRY, SYGVKD. CDR3 length equals 14 residues. CDR3 DNA: TGTGCCATCAGTGAAGGGGGCGCTTTTTCTGGCTACACCTTC. The encoded protein is CAISEGGAFSGYTF.

The chain joins TRBV6-5 to TRBJ2-6; D is unresolved. Germline V gives CDR1 MNHEY, CDR2 SVGAGI. The CDR3 extends over 14 amino acids. With 5 bases removed from V and 0 bases from J, the gap between germline ends came to 5 bases. Here the CDR3 reads CASSILSGANVLTF. CDR3 in DNA: TGTGCCAGCAGTATCCTCTCTGGGGCCAACGTCCTGACTTTC.

In this sample, this clone turned up a few times. This chain joins TRBV7-6 and TRBJ2-7; 9 bases map to TRBD1. Looked up from germline, CDR1 is SGHVS and CDR2 is FNYEAQ. V lost 1 base, J lost 4 bases, and 2 bases stayed unmatched. The CDR3 consists of 14 residues. CDR3 nucleotide sequence: TGTGCCAGCAGCTTAGGGACAGGGGCGTACGAGCAGTACTTC. It translates to CASSLGTGAYEQYF. The variable domain in full, with the rest retrieved from reference TRBV7-6 and TRBJ2-7, is GAGVSQSPRYKVTKRGQDVALRCDPISGHVSLYWYRQALGQGPEFLTYFNYEAQQDKSGLPNDRFSAERPEGSISTLTIQRTEQRDSAMYRCASSLGTGAYEQYFGPGTRLTVT.

V is TRBV6-5 and J is TRBJ2-3; 8 bases map to TRBD1. CDR1 and CDR2 from the germline V gene are MNHEY and SVGAGI. The CDR3 contains 16 residues. Trimming took 0 bases from V and 3 from J; bases not matched to a gene: 5. The CDR3: CASSYSWTGKTDTQYF. The DNA of the CDR3 is TGTGCCAGCAGTTACTCCTGGACAGGGAAGACAGATACGCAGTATTTT.

There are a few counts of this clone. V and J are TRBV27 and TRBJ2-3; possibly TRBD2 for D (6 bases). The germline V gene has CDR1 MNHEY and CDR2 SMNVEV (reference sequence). V was pared by 5 bases and J by 4 bases, with 16 bases between. The CDR3 runs to 15 residues. CDR3 nucleotides: TGTGCCAGCAGTCCTGGGCGGGGTAGGGCAGATACGCAGTATTTT. It is translated as CASSPGRGRADTQYF.

The chain is built from TRBV19 and TRBJ2-6, with 12 bases identical to TRBD1. Germline CDR1 and CDR2: LNHDA and SQIVND (reference sequence). The CDR3 loop spans 17 amino acids. V lost 6 bases to trimming and J lost 2 bases; unmatched junction nucleotides: 5. Written as DNA, the CDR3 is TGTGCCAGTAGCAAGGGACAGGGGGCAACTGGGGCCAACGTCCTGACTTTC. Encoded protein: CASSKGQGATGANVLTF.

The chain joins TRBV7-2 to TRBJ1-2; the D is unclear. Germline values: CDR1 SGHTA, CDR2 FQGNSA. V shed 1 base and J shed 4 bases, with 16 bases lying between them. CDR3 length: 16 residues. The chain's CDR3 is CASSLVFVAGSYGYTF. The CDR3 nucleotides are TGTGCCAGCAGCTTAGTTTTCGTGGCAGGCTCCTATGGCTACACCTTC.